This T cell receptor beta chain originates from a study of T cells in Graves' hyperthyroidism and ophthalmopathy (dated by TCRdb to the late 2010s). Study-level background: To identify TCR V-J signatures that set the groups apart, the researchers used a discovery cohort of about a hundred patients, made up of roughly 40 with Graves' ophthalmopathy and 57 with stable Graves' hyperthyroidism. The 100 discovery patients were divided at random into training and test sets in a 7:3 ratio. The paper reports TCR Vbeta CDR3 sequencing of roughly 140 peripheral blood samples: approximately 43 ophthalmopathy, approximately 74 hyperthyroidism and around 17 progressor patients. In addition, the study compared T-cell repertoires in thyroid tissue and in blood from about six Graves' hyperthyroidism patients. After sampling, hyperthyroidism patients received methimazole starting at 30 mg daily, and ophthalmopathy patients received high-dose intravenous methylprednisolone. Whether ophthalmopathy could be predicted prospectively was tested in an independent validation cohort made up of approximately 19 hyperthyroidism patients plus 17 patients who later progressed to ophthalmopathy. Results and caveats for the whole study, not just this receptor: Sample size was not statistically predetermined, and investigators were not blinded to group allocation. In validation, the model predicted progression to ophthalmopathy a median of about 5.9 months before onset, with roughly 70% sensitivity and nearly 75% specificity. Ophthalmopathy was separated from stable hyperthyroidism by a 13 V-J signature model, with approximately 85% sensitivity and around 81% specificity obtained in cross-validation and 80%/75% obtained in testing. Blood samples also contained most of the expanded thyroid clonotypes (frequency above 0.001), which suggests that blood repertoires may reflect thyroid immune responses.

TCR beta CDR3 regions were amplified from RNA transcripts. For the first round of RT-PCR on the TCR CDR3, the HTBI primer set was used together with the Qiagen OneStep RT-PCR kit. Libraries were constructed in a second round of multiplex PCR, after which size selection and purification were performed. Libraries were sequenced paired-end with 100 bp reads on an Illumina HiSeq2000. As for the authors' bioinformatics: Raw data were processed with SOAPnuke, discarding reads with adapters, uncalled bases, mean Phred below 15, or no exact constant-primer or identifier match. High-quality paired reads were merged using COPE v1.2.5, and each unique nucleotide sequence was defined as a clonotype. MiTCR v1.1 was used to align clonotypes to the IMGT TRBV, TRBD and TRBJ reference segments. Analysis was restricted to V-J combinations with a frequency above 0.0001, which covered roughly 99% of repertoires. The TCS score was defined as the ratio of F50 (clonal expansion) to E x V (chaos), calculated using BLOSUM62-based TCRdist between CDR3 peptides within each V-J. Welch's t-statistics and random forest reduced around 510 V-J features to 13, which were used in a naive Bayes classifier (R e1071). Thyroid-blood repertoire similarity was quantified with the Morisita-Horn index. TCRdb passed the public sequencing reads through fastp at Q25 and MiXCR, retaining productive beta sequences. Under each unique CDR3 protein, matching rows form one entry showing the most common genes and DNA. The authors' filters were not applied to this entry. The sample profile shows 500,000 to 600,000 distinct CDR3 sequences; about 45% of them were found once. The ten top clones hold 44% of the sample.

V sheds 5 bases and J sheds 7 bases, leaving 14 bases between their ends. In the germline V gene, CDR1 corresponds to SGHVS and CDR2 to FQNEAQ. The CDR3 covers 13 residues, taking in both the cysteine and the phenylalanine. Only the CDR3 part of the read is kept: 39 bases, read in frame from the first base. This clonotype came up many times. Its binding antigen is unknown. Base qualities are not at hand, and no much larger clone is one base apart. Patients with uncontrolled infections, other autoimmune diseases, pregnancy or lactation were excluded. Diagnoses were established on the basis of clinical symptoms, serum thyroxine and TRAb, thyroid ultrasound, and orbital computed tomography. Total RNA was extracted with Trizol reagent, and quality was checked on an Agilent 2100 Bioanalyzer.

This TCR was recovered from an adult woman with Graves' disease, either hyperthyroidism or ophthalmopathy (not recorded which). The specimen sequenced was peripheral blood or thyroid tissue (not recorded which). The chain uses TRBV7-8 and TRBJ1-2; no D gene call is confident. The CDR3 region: CASSPTGESGYTF. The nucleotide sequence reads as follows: TGTGCCAGCAGCCCGACCGGGGAGAGTGGCTACACCTTC. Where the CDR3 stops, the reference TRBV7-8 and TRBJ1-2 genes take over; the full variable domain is GAGVSQSPRYKVAKRGQDVALRCDPISGHVSLFWYQQALGQGPEFLTYFQNEAQLDKSGLPSDRFFAERPEGSVSTLKIQRTQQEDSAVYLCASSPTGESGYTFGSGTRLTVV.